The 22 T cell receptor beta chains listed next were all sequenced from one sample in a study of blood T cell repertoires in COVID-19. This table comes from immunoSEQ multiplex PCR, and its TCRdb copy is limited to in-frame clones, with some not included. In the table there are over 250,000 clones, under 90% of which are singletons. The sample taken for sequencing was PBMCs or T cells enriched from blood (not recorded which). These receptors were taken from a man aged 30 to 39 with acute COVID-19.

This chain connects TRBV6-5 to TRBJ2-5, with D perhaps matching TRBD1 (7 bases). The V gene lost 4 bases and the J gene lost 4 bases, with 16 bases spanning the gap. The CDR3 has 15 amino acids. Germline CDR1 and CDR2: MNHEY and SVGAGI. The CDR3 region is CASSWGAGGRETQYF. The CDR3 bases are TGTGCCAGCAGTTGGGGGGCAGGGGGACGAGAGACCCAGTACTTC.

Only one count was recorded for this clone. The genes are TRBV5-6 and TRBJ1-1; TRBD1 agrees at 7 bases. Looked up from germline, CDR1 is SGHDT and CDR2 is YYEEEE. The CDR3 is 16 residues long. With 2 bases clipped from V and 1 base from J, the junction kept 8 bases outside the gene matches. This chain's CDR3 is CASSLEGAGRNTEAFF. The CDR3 region has the DNA TGTGCCAGCAGCTTAGAGGGGGCTGGAAGGAACACTGAAGCTTTCTTT.

The chain joins TRBV5-4 to TRBJ2-1, with 10 bases that match TRBD2. This CDR3 is built from 15 residues. Germline loops: CDR1 SGHNT, CDR2 YYREEE (reference sequence). The V segment lost 3 bases and the J segment 8 bases; nucleotides outside the gene matches: 8. In nucleotides, the CDR3 is TGTGCCAGCAGCTCAGGGCTAGCGGGAGACTATGAGCAGTTCTTC. Its translation: CASSSGLAGDYEQFF.

This clone has only a few counts. The V and J genes are TRBV4-1 and TRBJ2-3, with TRBD2 matching over 8 bases. J lost 2 bases, V lost 0 bases, and 4 bases had no gene match. CDR3 length: 16 residues. Germline CDR1 reads MGHRA; CDR2 reads YSYEKL. The CDR3 region is CASSQDQRGYTDTQYF. As DNA, the CDR3 is TGCGCCAGCAGCCAAGACCAGCGGGGGTACACAGATACGCAGTATTTT.

V usage is TRBV7-8 and J usage is TRBJ2-3; D is unclear. The length of the CDR3 is 13 residues. The V gene's germline CDR1 is SGHVS and CDR2 FQNEAQ. Trimming removed 6 bases at V and 6 bases at J, with 13 bases between. The DNA for the CDR3 is TGTGCCAGCAGTAGGTTCAACGGGGATACGCAGTATTTT. Translated, it gives CASSRFNGDTQYF. Drawing the rest from reference TRBV7-8 and TRBJ2-3, the complete variable domain is GAGVSQSPRYKVAKRGQDVALRCDPISGHVSLFWYQQALGQGPEFLTYFQNEAQLDKSGLPSDRFFAERPEGSVSTLKIQRTQQEDSAVYLCASSRFNGDTQYFGPGTRLTVL.

This chain links TRBV6-5 with TRBJ1-4, with unresolved D. Germline V gene data show CDR1 as MNHEY and CDR2 as SVGAGI. This CDR3 is built from 15 residues. V lost 7 bases, J lost 0 bases, and 12 bases lay in between. This CDR3 reads CASKLRSATNEKLFF. The CDR3 DNA sequence: TGTGCCAGCAAACTCCGCTCCGCAACTAATGAAAAACTGTTTTTT.

This clone is a singleton in its sample. The V gene is TRBV3-1 (or the pseudogene TRBV3-2), the J gene TRBJ2-2, with 8 bases matching TRBD2. CDR1 is LGHDT and CDR2 is YNNKEL in the germline V gene (reference sequence). V was pared by 3 bases and J by 6 bases, with 6 bases of the junction left unmatched. The CDR3 runs to 15 residues. The CDR3: CASSQGTGGPGELFF. The CDR3 coding sequence is TGTGCCAGCAGCCAGGGGACGGGGGGGCCCGGGGAGCTGTTTTTT.

This clone was counted a single time. The V gene is TRBV5-4, the J gene TRBJ1-2; 9 nucleotides agree with TRBD1. The J segment lost 7 bases and the V segment lost 0 bases, leaving 7 bases of the junction unmatched. The length of the CDR3 is 15 residues. The germline CDR1 and CDR2 sequences are SGHNT and YYREEE (reference sequence). CDR3 residues: CASSLALQGAGGYTF. As DNA, the CDR3 is TGTGCCAGCAGCTTGGCCCTACAGGGGGCGGGTGGCTACACCTTC.

The chain couples TRBV3-1 (or the pseudogene TRBV3-2) to TRBJ1-1; a weak D match, TRBD1 (5 bases). Germline V lookup: CDR1 LGHDT, CDR2 YNNKEL (reference sequence). Trimming removed 7 bases at V and 9 bases at J, with 18 bases between. The CDR3 length is 13 residues. The CDR3 spells CASNPGGEKKAFF. CDR3 coding DNA: TGTGCCAGCAACCCTGGGGGGGAGAAGAAAGCTTTCTTT.

The rearrangement uses TRBV11-2 and TRBJ1-6; tentative D call: TRBD1 (5 bases). Germline V gene data show CDR1 as SGHAT and CDR2 as FQNNGV. The CDR3 sequence is 13 residues long. V lost 3 bases, J lost 7 bases, and 7 bases lay in between. CDR3 in DNA: TGTGCCAGCAGCTTTCCAGGGAATTCACCCCTCCACTTT. Its protein is CASSFPGNSPLHF.

The chain links TRBV27 to TRBJ1-2; tentative D call: TRBD1 (6 bases). The V gene's germline CDR1 is MNHEY and CDR2 SMNVEV (reference sequence). The V gene lost 5 bases and the J gene lost 6 bases, with 19 bases spanning the gap. The CDR3 has 15 amino acids. DNA for the CDR3: TGTGCCAGCAGTCTCACGAACAGGGACCTTCATGGCTACACCTTC. It specifies CASSLTNRDLHGYTF.

The genes are TRBV6-5 and TRBJ2-3, with TRBD2 as a possible D gene (6 bases). Germline CDR1 and CDR2: MNHEY and SVGAGI. This CDR3 contains 14 residues. The V end was cut by 7 bases, the J end by 5 bases, with 16 bases between. The DNA of the CDR3 is TGTGCCAGCACCCTTGTGGGGGGAGGAGATACGCAGTATTTT. Amino acid sequence: CASTLVGGGDTQYF.

DNA of the CDR3: TGTGCCAGCAGTACCGATTTCAATCTAATTAATTCACCCCTCCACTTT. Translating it yields CASSTDFNLINSPLHF. V and J are TRBV27 and TRBJ1-6; D unresolved. The CDR3 is 16 amino acids. V lost 5 bases and J 6 bases, leaving 17 bases between the germline ends. Germline V lookup: CDR1 MNHEY, CDR2 SMNVEV (reference sequence).

This clone came up a few times. The rearrangement uses TRBV4-1 and TRBJ1-6, with D perhaps matching TRBD1 (6 bases). The V end lost 6 bases, the J end lost 7 bases, and 10 bases lay between the germline ends. In germline, CDR1 is MGHRA, CDR2 YSYEKL. The CDR3 totals 13 residues. The DNA for the CDR3 is TGCGCCAGCAGTCAGGGGATGAATTCACCCCTCCACTTT. This translates into CASSQGMNSPLHF.

The genes are TRBV2 and TRBJ1-6; D not certain. Germline V gene sequence: CDR1 SNHLY, CDR2 FYNNEI. The CDR3 contains 13 residues. The V gene lost 0 bases and the J gene lost 15 bases, with 12 bases spanning the gap. DNA for the CDR3: TGTGCCAGCAGTGAAGCGTCCCCAAATCACCTCCACTTT. This codes for CASSEASPNHLHF.

This clone was seen once. The chain uses TRBV24-1 and TRBJ2-1, with TRBD2 identical over 8 bases. The trim removed 3 bases at V and 4 bases at J, leaving 13 bases unmatched. CDR3 length equals 18 residues. CDR1 is KGHDR, CDR2 SFDVKD, per germline. The DNA of the CDR3 is TGTGCCACCAGTGATAAAACGGGGGGGACTCCGGGATACAATGAGCAGTTCTTC. This gives the protein CATSDKTGGTPGYNEQFF.

This clone has only one observation. In DNA, the CDR3 is TGTGCCAGCAGGTCCTCCCGCTCCTACAATGAGCAGTTCTTC. The encoded protein is CASRSSRSYNEQFF. The chain joins TRBV6-5 to TRBJ2-1; D unclear. The CDR3 has 14 residues. In germline, CDR1 is MNHEY, CDR2 SVGAGI. V was clipped by 6 bases and J by 0 bases, with 9 bases between them.

The J gene is TRBJ1-2, the V gene TRBV6-5, with no clear D. Trimming took off 9 bases at V and 6 bases at J, with 20 bases between the two ends. CDR1 is MNHEY and CDR2 is SVGAGI in the germline V gene. The length of the CDR3 is 14 residues. This CDR3 reads CASSRGWGYDGYTF. Written as DNA, the CDR3 is TGTGCCAGTTCTCGCGGGTGGGGTTATGATGGCTACACCTTC.

This chain connects TRBV28 to TRBJ2-7; TRBD2 aligns across 7 bases. The CDR3 sequence is 14 residues long. V shed 3 bases, J shed 0 bases, and the junction held 2 bases outside the gene matches. Germline CDR1 reads MDHEN; CDR2 reads SYDVKM. The CDR3 region is CASSLGGSSYEQYV. The CDR3 coding sequence is TGTGCCAGCAGTTTGGGGGGGAGCTCCTACGAGCAGTACGTC.

This rearrangement joins TRBV27 to TRBJ2-6; 9 bases are shared with TRBD1. The CDR3 is made up of 18 amino acids. The trim removed 2 bases at V and 0 bases at J, leaving 5 bases unmatched. Per germline, CDR1 MNHEY and CDR2 SMNVEV (reference sequence). DNA for the CDR3: TGTGCCAGCAGTTTAAGGACAGGGGCAGGCTCTGGGGCCAACGTCCTGACTTTC. This sequence encodes CASSLRTGAGSGANVLTF. The full variable domain, its missing parts supplied by reference TRBV27 and TRBJ2-6, is EAQVTQNPRYLITVTGKKLTVTCSQNMNHEYMSWYRQDPGLGLRQIYYSMNVEVTDKGDVPEGYKVSRKEKRNFPLILESPSPNQTSLYFCASSLRTGAGSGANVLTFGAGSRLTVL.

This chain links TRBV10-3 with TRBJ2-2; 8 bases are a match to TRBD2. V lost 7 bases to trimming and J lost 6 bases; unmatched junction nucleotides: 4. This CDR3 comprises 13 residues. Per germline, CDR1 ENHRY and CDR2 SYGVKD. Here the CDR3 reads CAINPGLAGELFF. In DNA, the CDR3 is TGTGCCATCAATCCGGGACTAGCCGGGGAGCTGTTTTTT.

DNA for the CDR3: TGTGCCAGCAGCGTAGCTCCTACTTCAGGGAACACTGAAGCTTTCTTT. Translating it yields CASSVAPTSGNTEAFF. The chain combines TRBV9 with TRBJ1-1; D unresolved. Germline V gene lookup returns CDR1 SGDLS and CDR2 YYNGEE. The V gene lost 0 bases and the J gene lost 1 base, with 13 bases spanning the gap. The CDR3 is made up of 16 amino acids. Full variable domain (missing parts from reference TRBV9 and TRBJ1-1): DSGVTQTPKHLITATGQRVTLRCSPRSGDLSVYWYQQSLDQGLQFLIQYYNGEERAKGNILERFSAQQFPDLHSELNLSSLELGDSALYFCASSVAPTSGNTEAFFGQGTRLTVV.